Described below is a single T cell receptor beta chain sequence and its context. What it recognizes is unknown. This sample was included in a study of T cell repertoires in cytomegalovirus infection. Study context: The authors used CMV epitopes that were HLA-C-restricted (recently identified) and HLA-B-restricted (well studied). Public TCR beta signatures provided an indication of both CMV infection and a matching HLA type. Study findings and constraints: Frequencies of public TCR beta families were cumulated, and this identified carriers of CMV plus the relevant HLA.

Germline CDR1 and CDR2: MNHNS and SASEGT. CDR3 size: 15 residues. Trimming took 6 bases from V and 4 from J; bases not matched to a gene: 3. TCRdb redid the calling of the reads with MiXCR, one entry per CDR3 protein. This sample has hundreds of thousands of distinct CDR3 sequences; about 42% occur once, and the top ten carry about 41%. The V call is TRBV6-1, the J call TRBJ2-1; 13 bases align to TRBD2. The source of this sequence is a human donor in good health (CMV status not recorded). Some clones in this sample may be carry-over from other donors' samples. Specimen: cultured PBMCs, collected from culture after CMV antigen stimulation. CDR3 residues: CASRQLAGGYNEQFF. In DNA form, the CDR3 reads TGTGCCAGCAGACAACTAGCGGGAGGGTACAATGAGCAGTTCTTC.